A selection of T cell receptor beta chains follows, all from one sample in a study of T cell repertoires in cytomegalovirus infection. Their antigen targets remain unknown. TCRdb reprocessed the reads via MiXCR and lists one record per CDR3 protein. This table has about 770,000 distinct CDR3 sequences, about 27% appearing once. The sequencing here drew on cultured CD8+ T cells from PBMCs, taken from culture after CMV antigen stimulation. These receptors all stem from a human donor in good health (CMV status not recorded). Some clones in this sample may be carry-over from other donors' samples. Both conserved end residues are part of each CDR3.

j_gene	len	v_gene	CDR3aa
TRBJ1-1	12	TRBV12-5	CASALQSAEAFF
TRBJ2-7	16	TRBV7-6	CASSFTSRGSSYEQYF
TRBJ2-3	16	TRBV27	CASSLTGVIEADTQYF
TRBJ2-1	15	TRBV4-1	CASSQHPDGGNEQFF
TRBJ1-1	11	TRBV7-9	CASSFEDEAFF
TRBJ1-1	15	TRBV6-2/TRBV6-3	CASSTTGQGNTEAFF
TRBJ2-5	14	TRBV7-9	CASSSPVGGETQYF
TRBJ1-5	17	TRBV28	CASNPLRDLSSNQPQHF
TRBJ2-3	15	TRBV6-1	CASNPGWMGTDTQYF
TRBJ1-4	14	TRBV14	CASSQYRANEKLFF
TRBJ2-1	14	TRBV7-9	CASSSTDGGGEQFF
TRBJ2-2	17	TRBV14	CASSQEIGPTNTGELFF
TRBJ2-2	15	TRBV7-6	CASSLTGGPHGELFF
TRBJ1-6	15	TRBV6-1	CASSEADSYNSPLHF
TRBJ2-3	15	TRBV7-9	CASSLGGGRTDTQYF
TRBJ1-1	15	TRBV7-6	CASSPITTGGTEAFF
TRBJ2-2	17	TRBV5-8	CASSLRGQGRNTGELFF
TRBJ1-6	16	TRBV27	CASSTGTGGLGSPLHF
TRBJ2-7	12	TRBV12-5	CASGLAVYEQYF
TRBJ2-1	15	TRBV7-9	CASSSQRGGINEQFF
TRBJ1-1	16	TRBV12-3/TRBV12-4	CASSPRGGGFNTEAFF
TRBJ2-2	16	TRBV7-2	CASSLRGGHGTGELFF
TRBJ1-2	15	TRBV4-1	CASSQEGQLKLGYTF